These 9 T cell receptor beta chains came from one sample sequenced in a study of PD-L1 blockade in urothelial cancer. Sequencing used immunoSEQ multiplex PCR; TCRdb keeps in-frame clones, though not all of them. Among tens of thousands of clones, around 87% were seen once, and the ten largest hold around 9.3%. Regarding time point: peripheral blood 6 weeks after treatment start. Sample: PBMCs, taken around atezolizumab (anti-PD-L1) treatment. The receptors originated from a man aged 60-69 years with urothelial cancer.

This chain uses TRBV30 with TRBJ1-2, with 9 bases fitting TRBD1. The ends lost 2 bases at V and 4 bases at J; junction bases unmatched: 5. This CDR3 is built from 14 residues. The germline V gene has CDR1 GTSNPN and CDR2 SVGIG (reference sequence). The CDR3 DNA sequence: TGTGCCTGGAGTACAGGGGGCGCCCTCTATGGCTACACCTTC. Translating it yields CAWSTGGALYGYTF.

The chain has TRBV5-1 and TRBJ1-5; D remains ambiguous. V lost 0 bases and J lost 5, with 12 bases in between. Germline CDR1 is SGHRS and CDR2 is YFSETQ. This CDR3 has 15 residues. The CDR3 protein is CASSLGYSPHQPQHF. Written as DNA, the CDR3 is TGCGCCAGCAGCTTGGGATACAGTCCCCATCAGCCCCAGCATTTT.

This clone was seen once. V is TRBV6-5 and J is TRBJ1-2; TRBD1 agrees at 7 bases. CDR1 and CDR2 (germline): MNHEY, SVGAGI. With V trimmed by 2 bases and J by 7 bases, 4 bases remained unmatched. The length of the CDR3 is 13 residues. The CDR3 loop is CASSYQAGGGYTF. CDR3 nucleotides: TGTGCCAGCAGTTACCAGGCAGGGGGTGGCTACACCTTC.

A note on this clone: The same CDR3 is also encoded by other DNA sequences in this sample. This chain uses TRBV2 with TRBJ1-5, with TRBD1 matching over 7 bases. The J segment lost 2 bases and the V segment lost 7 bases, leaving 2 bases of the junction unmatched. In germline, CDR1 is SNHLY, CDR2 FYNNEI. The CDR3 totals 13 residues. Here the CDR3 DNA reads TGTGCCAGCACAGGGGGTGGCAATCAGCCCCAGCATTTT. Its translation is CASTGGGNQPQHF.

The J gene is TRBJ2-7, the V gene TRBV7-8; 7 bases agree with TRBD1. The CDR3 totals 15 residues. The J segment lost 0 bases and the V segment lost 5 bases, leaving 7 bases of the junction unmatched. CDR1 and CDR2 (germline): SGHVS, FQNEAQ. In nucleotides, the CDR3 is TGTGCCAGCAGCCCCCGGACAGGCGGCTCCTACGAGCAGTACTTC. Protein sequence: CASSPRTGGSYEQYF. The whole variable domain, filled in from reference TRBV7-8 and TRBJ2-7, reads GAGVSQSPRYKVAKRGQDVALRCDPISGHVSLFWYQQALGQGPEFLTYFQNEAQLDKSGLPSDRFFAERPEGSVSTLKIQRTQQEDSAVYLCASSPRTGGSYEQYFGPGTRLTVT.

The V call is TRBV7-2, the J call TRBJ1-5, with a possible D match to TRBD1 (6 bases). The CDR3 spans 15 residues. CDR1 and CDR2 from the germline V gene are SGHTA and FQGNSA. The V gene lost 3 bases and the J gene lost 6 bases, with 15 bases spanning the gap. The CDR3 here is CASSLSGEFSQPQHF. For the CDR3, the DNA is TGTGCCAGCAGCTTGTCAGGGGAGTTCAGTCAGCCCCAGCATTTT.

This chain links TRBV5-6 with TRBJ2-7; TRBD2 matches 15 bases. J gave up 4 bases and V 6 bases, and 2 bases lay outside the gene matches. Germline V CDR1 and CDR2: SGHDT, YYEEEE. The CDR3 is 14 residues long. CDR3 sequence reads: CASTGTSGGYEQYF. The DNA for the CDR3 is TGTGCCAGCACCGGGACTAGCGGGGGGTACGAGCAGTACTTC.

The rearrangement uses TRBV11-2 and TRBJ1-1; TRBD1 is a possible D gene (5 bases). From germline, CDR1 is SGHAT and CDR2 FQNNGV. The CDR3 totals 12 residues. Trimming pared 1 base from V and 5 bases from J, leaving 5 bases between. Here the CDR3 DNA reads TGTGCCAGCAGCTTAGGACAGACTGAAGCTTTCTTT. Translation gives CASSLGQTEAFF.

The rearrangement joins TRBV5-1 to TRBJ2-7; possibly TRBD1 for D (5 bases). The CDR3 runs 15 residues. The V end lost 0 bases, the J end lost 1 base, and 11 bases lay between the germline ends. The germline CDR1 and CDR2 sequences are SGHRS and YFSETQ. DNA for the CDR3: TGCGCCAGCAGCTTGGAATACCAGGGATCCTACGAGCAGTACTTC. This encodes CASSLEYQGSYEQYF.